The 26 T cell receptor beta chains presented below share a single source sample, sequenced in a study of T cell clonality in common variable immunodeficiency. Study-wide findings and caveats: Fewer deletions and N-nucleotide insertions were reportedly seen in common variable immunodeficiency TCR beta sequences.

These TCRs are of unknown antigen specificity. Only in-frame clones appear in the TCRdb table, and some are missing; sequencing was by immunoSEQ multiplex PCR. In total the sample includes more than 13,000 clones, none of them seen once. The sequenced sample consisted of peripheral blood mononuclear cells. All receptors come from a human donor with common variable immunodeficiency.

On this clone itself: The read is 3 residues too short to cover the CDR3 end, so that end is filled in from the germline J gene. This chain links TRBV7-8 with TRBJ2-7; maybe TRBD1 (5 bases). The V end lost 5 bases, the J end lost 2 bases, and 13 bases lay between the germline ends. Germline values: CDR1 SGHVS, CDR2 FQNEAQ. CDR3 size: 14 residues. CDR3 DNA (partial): TGTGCCAGCAGCACCCGGACAAAAACCTACGAG. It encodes CASSTRTKTYE. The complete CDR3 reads CASSTRTKTYEQYF.

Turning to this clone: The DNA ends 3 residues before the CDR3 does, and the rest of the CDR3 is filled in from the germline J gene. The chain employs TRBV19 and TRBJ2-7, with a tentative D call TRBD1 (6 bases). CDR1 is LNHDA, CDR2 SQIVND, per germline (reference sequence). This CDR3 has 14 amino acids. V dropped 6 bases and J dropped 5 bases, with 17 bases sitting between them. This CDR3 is CASSLQGRPHEQYF. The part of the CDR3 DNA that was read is TGTGCCAGTAGCCTACAGGGACGACCCCACGAG.

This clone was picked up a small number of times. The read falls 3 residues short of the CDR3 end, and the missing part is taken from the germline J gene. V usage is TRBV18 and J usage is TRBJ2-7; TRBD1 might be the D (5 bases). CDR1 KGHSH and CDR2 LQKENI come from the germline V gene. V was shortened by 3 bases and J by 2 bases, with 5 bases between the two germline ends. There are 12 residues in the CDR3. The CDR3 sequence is CASSPDTYEQYF. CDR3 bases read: TGTGCCAGCTCACCGGACACCTACGAG.

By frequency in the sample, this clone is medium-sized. The CDR3 bases that were read are TGCAGTGCTAGACCCGGGACAGGACGCAATCAGCCC. This translates into CSARPGTGRNQP. The CDR3, in full, reads CSARPGTGRNQPQHF. The genes are TRBV20-1 and TRBJ1-5, with 8 nucleotides matching TRBD1. The missing CDR3 end, 3 residues past where the read stops, is filled in from the germline J gene. The germline V gene has CDR1 DFQATT and CDR2 SNEGSKA (reference sequence). The V segment lost 2 bases and the J segment 2 bases; nucleotides outside the gene matches: 5. This CDR3 comprises 15 residues.

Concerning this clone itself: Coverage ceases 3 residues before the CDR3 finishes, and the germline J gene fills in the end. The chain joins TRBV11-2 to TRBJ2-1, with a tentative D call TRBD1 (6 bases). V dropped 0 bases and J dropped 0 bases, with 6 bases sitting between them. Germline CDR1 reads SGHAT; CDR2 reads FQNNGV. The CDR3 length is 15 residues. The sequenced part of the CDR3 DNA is TGTGCCAGCAGCTTAGACAGGGGCTCCTACAATGAG. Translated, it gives CASSLDRGSYNE. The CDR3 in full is CASSLDRGSYNEQFF.

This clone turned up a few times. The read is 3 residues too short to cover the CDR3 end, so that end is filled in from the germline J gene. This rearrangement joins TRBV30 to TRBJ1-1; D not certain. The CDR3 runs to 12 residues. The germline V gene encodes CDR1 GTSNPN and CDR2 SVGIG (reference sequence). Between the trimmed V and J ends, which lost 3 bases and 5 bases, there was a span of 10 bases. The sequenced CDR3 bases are TGTGCCTGGAGCGCCGTCGGGACTGAA. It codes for CAWSAVGTE. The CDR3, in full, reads CAWSAVGTEAFF.

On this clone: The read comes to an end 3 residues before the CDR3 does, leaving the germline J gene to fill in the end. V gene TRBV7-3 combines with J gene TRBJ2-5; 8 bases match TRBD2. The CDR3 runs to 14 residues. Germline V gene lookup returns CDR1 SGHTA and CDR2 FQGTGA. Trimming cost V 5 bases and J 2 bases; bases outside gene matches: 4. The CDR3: CASSRGGVQETQYF. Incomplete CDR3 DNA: TGTGCCAGCAGCCGGGGGGGGGTACAAGAGACC.

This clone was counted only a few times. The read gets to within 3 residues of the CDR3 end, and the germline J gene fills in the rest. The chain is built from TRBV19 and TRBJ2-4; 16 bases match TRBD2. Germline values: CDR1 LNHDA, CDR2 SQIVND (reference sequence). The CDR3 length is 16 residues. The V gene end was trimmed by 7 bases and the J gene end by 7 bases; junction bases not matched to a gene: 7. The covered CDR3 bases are TGTGCCAGTATAGGGGGACTAGCGGGGGGGCTTAACATT. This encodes CASIGGLAGGLNI. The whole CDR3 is CASIGGLAGGLNIQYF.

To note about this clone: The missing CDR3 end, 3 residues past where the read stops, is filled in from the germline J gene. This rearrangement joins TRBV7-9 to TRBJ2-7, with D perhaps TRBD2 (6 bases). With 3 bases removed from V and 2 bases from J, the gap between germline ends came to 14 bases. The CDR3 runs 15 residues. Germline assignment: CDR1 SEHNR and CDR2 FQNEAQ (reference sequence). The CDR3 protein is CASSLSAGRTYEQYF. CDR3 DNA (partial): TGTGCCAGCAGCTTGTCGGCAGGGAGGACCTACGAG.

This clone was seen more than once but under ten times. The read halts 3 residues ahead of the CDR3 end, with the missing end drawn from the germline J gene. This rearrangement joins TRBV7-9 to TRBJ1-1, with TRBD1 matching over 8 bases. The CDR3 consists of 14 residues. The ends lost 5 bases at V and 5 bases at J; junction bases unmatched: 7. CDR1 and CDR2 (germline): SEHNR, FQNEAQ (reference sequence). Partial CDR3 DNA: TGTGCCAGCAGCCCGAGACAGGGGAGGACTGAA. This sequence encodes CASSPRQGRTE. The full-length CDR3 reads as CASSPRQGRTEAFF.

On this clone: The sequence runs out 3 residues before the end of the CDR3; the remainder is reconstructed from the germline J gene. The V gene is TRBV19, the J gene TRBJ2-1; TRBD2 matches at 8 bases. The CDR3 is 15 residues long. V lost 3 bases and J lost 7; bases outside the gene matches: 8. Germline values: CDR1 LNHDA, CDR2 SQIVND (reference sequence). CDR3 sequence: CASSIGGGRKNEQFF. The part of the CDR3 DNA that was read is TGTGCCAGTAGTATTGGCGGGGGGAGGAAGAATGAG.

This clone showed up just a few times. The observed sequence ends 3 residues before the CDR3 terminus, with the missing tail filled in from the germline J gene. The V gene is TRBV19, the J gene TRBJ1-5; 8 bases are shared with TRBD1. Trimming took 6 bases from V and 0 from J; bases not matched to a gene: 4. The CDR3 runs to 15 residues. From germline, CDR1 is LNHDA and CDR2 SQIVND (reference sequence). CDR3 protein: CASSKQGDSNQPQHF. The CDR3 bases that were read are TGTGCCAGTAGCAAACAGGGGGATAGCAATCAGCCC.

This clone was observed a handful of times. CDR3 residues: CASSFSGGAYEQYF. The sequenced CDR3 bases are TGTGCCAGCAGCTTTAGCGGGGGGGCTTACGAG. The V call is TRBV7-3, the J call TRBJ2-7, with TRBD2 matching over 11 bases. The read is 3 residues too short to cover the CDR3 end, so that end is filled in from the germline J gene. The CDR3 consists of 14 residues. V trimming: 3 bases; J trimming: 4 bases; junction bases outside the gene matches: 2. Per germline, CDR1 SGHTA and CDR2 FQGTGA. Together with reference TRBV7-3 and TRBJ2-7, the CDR3 gives the full variable domain: GAGVSQTPSNKVTEKGKYVELRCDPISGHTALYWYRQSLGQGPEFLIYFQGTGAADDSGLPNDRFFAVRPEGSVSTLKIQRTERGDSAVYLCASSFSGGAYEQYFGPGTRLTVT.

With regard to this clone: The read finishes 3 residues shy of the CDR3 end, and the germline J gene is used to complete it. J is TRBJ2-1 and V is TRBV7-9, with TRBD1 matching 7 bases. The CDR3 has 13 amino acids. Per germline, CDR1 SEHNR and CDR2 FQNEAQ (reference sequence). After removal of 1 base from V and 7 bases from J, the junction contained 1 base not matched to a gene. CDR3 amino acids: CASSLGTGNEQFF. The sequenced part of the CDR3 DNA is TGTGCCAGCAGCTTAGGGACAGGTAATGAG. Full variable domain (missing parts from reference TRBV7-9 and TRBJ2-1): DTGVSQNPRHKITKRGQNVTFRCDPISEHNRLYWYRQTLGQGPEFLTYFQNEAQLEKSRLLSDRFSAERPKGSFSTLEIQRTEQGDSAMYLCASSLGTGNEQFFGPGTRLTVL.

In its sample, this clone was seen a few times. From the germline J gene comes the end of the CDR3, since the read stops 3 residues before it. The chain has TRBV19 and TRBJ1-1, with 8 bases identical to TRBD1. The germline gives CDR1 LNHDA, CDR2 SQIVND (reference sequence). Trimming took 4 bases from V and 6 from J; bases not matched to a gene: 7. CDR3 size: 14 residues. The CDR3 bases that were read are TGTGCCAGTAGTACCCGGACAGGGCTCGCTGAA. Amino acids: CASSTRTGLAE. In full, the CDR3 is CASSTRTGLAEAFF.

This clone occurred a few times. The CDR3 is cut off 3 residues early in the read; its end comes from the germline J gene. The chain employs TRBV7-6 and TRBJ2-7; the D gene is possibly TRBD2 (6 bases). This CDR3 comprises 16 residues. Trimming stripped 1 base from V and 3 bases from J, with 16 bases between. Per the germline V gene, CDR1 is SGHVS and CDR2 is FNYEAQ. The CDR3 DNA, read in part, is TGTGCCAGCAGCTTAGAGGCAGCAGGGACTCGCTACGAG. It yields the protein CASSLEAAGTRYE. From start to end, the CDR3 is CASSLEAAGTRYEQYF.

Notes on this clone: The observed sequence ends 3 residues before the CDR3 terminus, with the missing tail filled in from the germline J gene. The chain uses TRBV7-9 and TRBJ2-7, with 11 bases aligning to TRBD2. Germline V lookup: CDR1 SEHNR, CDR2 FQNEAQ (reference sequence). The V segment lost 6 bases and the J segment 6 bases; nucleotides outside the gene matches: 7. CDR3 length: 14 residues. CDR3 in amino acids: CASSFSGGAAEQYF. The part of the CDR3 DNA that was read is TGTGCCAGCAGTTTTAGCGGGGGGGCTGCCGAG.

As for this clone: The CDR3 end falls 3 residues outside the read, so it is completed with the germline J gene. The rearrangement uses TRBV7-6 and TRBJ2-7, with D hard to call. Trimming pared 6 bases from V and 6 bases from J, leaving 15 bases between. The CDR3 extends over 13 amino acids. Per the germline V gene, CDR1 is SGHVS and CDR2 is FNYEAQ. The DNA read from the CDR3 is TGTGCCAGCAGACCAACAGTCACCGCCGAG. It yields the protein CASRPTVTAE. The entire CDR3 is CASRPTVTAEQYF.

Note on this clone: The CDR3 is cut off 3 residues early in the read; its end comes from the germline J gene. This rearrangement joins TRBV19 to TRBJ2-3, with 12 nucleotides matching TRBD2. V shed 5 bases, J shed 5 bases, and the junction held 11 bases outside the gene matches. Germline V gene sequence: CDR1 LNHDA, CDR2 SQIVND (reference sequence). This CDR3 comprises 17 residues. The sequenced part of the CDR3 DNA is TGTGCCAGTAGTGGGGCTAGCGGGGGGGCTGGTGGAGATACG. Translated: CASSGASGGAGGDT. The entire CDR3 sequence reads CASSGASGGAGGDTQYF.

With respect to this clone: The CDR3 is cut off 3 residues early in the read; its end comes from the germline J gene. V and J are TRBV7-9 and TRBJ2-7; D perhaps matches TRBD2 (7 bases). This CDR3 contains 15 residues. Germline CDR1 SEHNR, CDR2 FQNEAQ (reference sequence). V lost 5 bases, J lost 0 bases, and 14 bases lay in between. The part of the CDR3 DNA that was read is TGTGCCAGCAGCGGAGAGGGGGGGCTCTCCTACGAG. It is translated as CASSGEGGLSYE. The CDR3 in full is CASSGEGGLSYEQYF.

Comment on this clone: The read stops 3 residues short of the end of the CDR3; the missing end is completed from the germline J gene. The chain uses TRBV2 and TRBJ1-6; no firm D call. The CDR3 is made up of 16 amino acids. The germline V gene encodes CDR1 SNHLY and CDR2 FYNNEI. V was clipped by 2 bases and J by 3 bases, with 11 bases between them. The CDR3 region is CASSELVGLYNSPLHF. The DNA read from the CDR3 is TGTGCCAGCAGTGAATTAGTAGGGCTCTATAATTCACCC.

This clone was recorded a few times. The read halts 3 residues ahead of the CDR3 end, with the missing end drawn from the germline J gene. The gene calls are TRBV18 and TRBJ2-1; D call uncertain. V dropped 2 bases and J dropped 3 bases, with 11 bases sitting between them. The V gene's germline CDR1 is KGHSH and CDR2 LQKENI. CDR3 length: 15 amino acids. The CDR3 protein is CASSPWAEDYNEQFF. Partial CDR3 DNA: TGTGCCAGCTCACCATGGGCAGAGGACTACAATGAG.

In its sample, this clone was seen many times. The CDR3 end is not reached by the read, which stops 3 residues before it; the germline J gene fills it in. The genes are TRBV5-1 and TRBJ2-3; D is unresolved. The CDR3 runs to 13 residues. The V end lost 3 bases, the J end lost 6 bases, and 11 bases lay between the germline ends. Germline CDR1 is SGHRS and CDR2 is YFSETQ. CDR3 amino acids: CASSSSPTDTQYF. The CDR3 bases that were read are TGCGCCAGCAGCTCTTCCCCGACTGATACG.

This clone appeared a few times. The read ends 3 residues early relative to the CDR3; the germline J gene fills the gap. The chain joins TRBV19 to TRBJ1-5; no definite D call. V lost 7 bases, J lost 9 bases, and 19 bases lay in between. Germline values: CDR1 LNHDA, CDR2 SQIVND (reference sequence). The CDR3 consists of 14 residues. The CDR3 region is CASTTMVGRRPQHF. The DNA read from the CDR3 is TGTGCCAGTACCACGATGGTTGGCAGGCGGCCC. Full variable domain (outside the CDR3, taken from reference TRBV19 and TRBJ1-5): DGGITQSPKYLFRKEGQNVTLSCEQNLNHDAMYWYRQDPGQGLRLIYYSQIVNDFQKGDIAEGYSVSREKKESFPLTVTSAQKNPTAFYLCASTTMVGRRPQHFGDGTRLSIL.

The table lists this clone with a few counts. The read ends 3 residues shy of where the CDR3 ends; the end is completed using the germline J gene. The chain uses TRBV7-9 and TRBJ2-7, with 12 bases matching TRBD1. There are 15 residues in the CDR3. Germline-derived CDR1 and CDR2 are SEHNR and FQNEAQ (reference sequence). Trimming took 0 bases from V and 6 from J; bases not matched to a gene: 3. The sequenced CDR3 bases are TGTGCCAGCAGCTTAGCCGGGACAGGGGGCGGCGAG. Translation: CASSLAGTGGGE. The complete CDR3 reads CASSLAGTGGGEQYF.

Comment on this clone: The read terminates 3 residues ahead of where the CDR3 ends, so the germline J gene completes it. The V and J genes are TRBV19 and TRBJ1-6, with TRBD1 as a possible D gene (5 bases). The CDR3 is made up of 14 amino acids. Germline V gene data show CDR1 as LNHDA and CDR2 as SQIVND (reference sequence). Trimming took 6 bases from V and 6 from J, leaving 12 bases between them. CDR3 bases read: TGTGCCAGTAGCAGGGACTATTTTAATTCACCC. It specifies CASSRDYFNSP. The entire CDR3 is CASSRDYFNSPLHF.